These 28 T cell receptor beta chains were all obtained from the same sample, sequenced in a study of molecular identifiers for immune sequencing clone quantification. Each CDR3 protein is one row after TCRdb ran MiXCR on the PCR reads. The sample comprises roughly 90,000 distinct CDR3 sequences, around 20% of which are singletons, and roughly 0.8% rests with the top ten. Sample: naive CD8+ T cells from blood, with Jurkat cell RNA spiked in. The subset denotes: FACS-sorted CD8+CD4-CCR7+CD45RA+ naive T cells. These receptors originate from a human donor in good health. Some libraries in this study had Jurkat cell RNA spiked in.

This clonotype was recorded many times. V is TRBV29-1 and J is TRBJ1-1, with TRBD1 matching over 8 bases. Germline V gene data show CDR1 as SQVTM and CDR2 as ANQGSEA. The CDR3 runs 13 residues. J lost 0 bases, V lost 3 bases, and 0 bases had no gene match. CDR3 region: CSVETGVNTEAFF. CDR3 DNA sequence: TGCAGCGTTGAGACAGGGGTGAACACTGAAGCTTTCTTT.

Many counts were recorded for this clonotype. The chain has TRBV6-5 and TRBJ2-2; the D gene is possibly TRBD1 (6 bases). Germline V CDR1 and CDR2: MNHEY, SVGAGI. Trimming shortened V by 2 bases and J by 2 bases, and 21 bases separated the two germline ends. The CDR3 contains 19 residues. CDR3 nucleotides: TGTGCCAGCAGTTACCCTTCCAATCCCAGGGGACCCAACACCGGGGAGCTGTTTTTT. Protein: CASSYPSNPRGPNTGELFF.

This clonotype was counted at least ten times. This sequence joins TRBV4-1 and TRBJ2-3; no definite D call. Germline V gene sequence: CDR1 MGHRA, CDR2 YSYEKL. V gave up 0 bases and J gave up 1 base, with 8 bases separating them. The CDR3 covers 15 residues. CDR3 coding DNA: TGCGCCAGCAGCCAAGATCCCGGAGGCACAGATACGCAGTATTTT. Residues: CASSQDPGGTDTQYF.

This clonotype was observed at least ten times. The chain employs TRBV6-5 and TRBJ2-1; D is perhaps TRBD2 (5 bases). Germline-derived CDR1 and CDR2 are MNHEY and SVGAGI. V shed 0 bases and J shed 2 bases, with 8 bases lying between them. This CDR3 contains 15 residues. CDR3 in amino acids: CASSYSSDPYNEQFF. Here the CDR3 DNA reads TGTGCCAGCAGTTACTCTAGCGACCCCTACAATGAGCAGTTCTTC.

This clonotype showed up just a few times. The V and J genes are TRBV7-9 and TRBJ2-3, with D perhaps TRBD2 (5 bases). Trimming removed 5 bases at V and 2 bases at J, with 20 bases between. CDR3 size: 17 residues. From germline, CDR1 is SEHNR and CDR2 FQNEAQ (reference sequence). The CDR3 sequence is CASSPPPLDFTTDTQYF. Written as DNA, the CDR3 is TGTGCCAGCAGCCCGCCCCCCTTGGACTTCACCACAGATACGCAGTATTTT.

This sequence joins TRBV19 and TRBJ1-5; D is unresolved. The CDR3 consists of 12 residues. V was trimmed by 8 bases and J by 4 bases, leaving 9 bases between them. CDR1 LNHDA and CDR2 SQIVND come from the germline V gene (reference sequence). The chain's CDR3 is CASGAGNQPQHF. The CDR3 DNA sequence: TGTGCCAGTGGAGCTGGAAATCAGCCCCAGCATTTT.

This clonotype has a count of ten or more. The gene calls are TRBV20-1 and TRBJ1-5; 7 bases agree with TRBD1. The CDR3 is 17 residues long. The ends lost 3 bases at V and 0 bases at J; junction bases unmatched: 11. CDR1 DFQATT and CDR2 SNEGSKA come from the germline V gene (reference sequence). CDR3 residues: CSASGQWDSHSNQPQHF. As DNA, the CDR3 is TGCAGTGCTAGTGGACAGTGGGACAGCCATAGCAATCAGCCCCAGCATTTT.

Many counts were recorded for this clonotype. Germline is not matched at one junction end, which may reflect a read error. The CDR3 loop is CSALVGEEDTQYF. The CDR3 nucleotides read TGCAGTGCCCTGGTGGGCGAGGAAGACACCCAGTACTTC. The gene calls are TRBV20-1 and TRBJ2-5, with D uncertain. The CDR3 runs to 13 residues. Germline V CDR1 and CDR2: DFQATT, SNEGSKA (reference sequence).

In the case of this clonotype: The junction and the germline gene differ at one end; a read error may be behind it. This chain uses TRBV7-9 with TRBJ2-2, with a possible D match to TRBD2 (5 bases). CDR1 and CDR2 (germline): SEHNR, FQNEAQ (reference sequence). The CDR3 loop spans 15 amino acids. The CDR3 region has the DNA TGTGCCAGCACCCCCCCGACACCAAACACCGGGGAGCCGTTTTTT. Amino acid sequence: CASTPPTPNTGEPFF.

This clonotype was detected many times. The chain combines TRBV7-9 with TRBJ2-5, with 13 nucleotides matching TRBD2. Germline trimming cut 5 bases from V and 6 bases from J; bases unmatched to any gene: 3. Looked up from germline, CDR1 is SEHNR and CDR2 is FQNEAQ (reference sequence). The CDR3 totals 14 residues. The CDR3 nucleotides read TGTGCCAGCAGCCGGACTAGCGGGAGTCAGACCCAGTACTTC. This gives the protein CASSRTSGSQTQYF.

This clonotype was recorded at least ten times. J is TRBJ2-3 and V is TRBV4-1; D tentatively fits TRBD1 or TRBD2 (6 bases each). Trimming shortened V by 1 base and J by 2 bases, and 13 bases separated the two germline ends. Germline CDR1 is MGHRA and CDR2 is YSYEKL. There are 16 residues in the CDR3. The CDR3 loop reads CASSQATRGPTDTQYF. The CDR3 coding sequence is TGCGCCAGCAGCCAAGCTACTCGGGGGCCCACAGATACGCAGTATTTT.

In this sample, this clonotype turned up many times. The J gene is TRBJ2-6, the V gene TRBV5-6; TRBD1 matches at 9 bases. This CDR3 is 20 amino acids long. Germline CDR1 and CDR2: SGHDT and YYEEEE. The J segment lost 3 bases and the V segment lost 0 bases, leaving 13 bases of the junction unmatched. Written as DNA, the CDR3 is TGTGCCAGCAGCTTGGCTTTCACCGGGACAGGGTGGTTTGGGGCCAACGTCCTGACTTTC. This codes for CASSLAFTGTGWFGANVLTF.

The sample holds many counts of this clonotype. This chain joins TRBV29-1 and TRBJ2-3; D remains ambiguous. The V end lost 7 bases, the J end lost 0 bases, and 8 bases lay between the germline ends. The CDR3 has 12 residues. Germline assignment: CDR1 SQVTM and CDR2 ANQGSEA. CDR3 protein: CSGVTSTDTQYF. In DNA, the CDR3 is TGCAGCGGAGTTACAAGCACAGATACGCAGTATTTT.

CDR3: CSVVGGGTDTQYF. The DNA for the CDR3 is TGCAGCGTTGTAGGGGGAGGCACAGATACGCAGTATTTT. This sequence joins TRBV29-1 and TRBJ2-3, with a weak D call TRBD1 (6 bases). The CDR3 contains 13 residues. Germline V lookup: CDR1 SQVTM, CDR2 ANQGSEA. The V and J ends lost 4 bases and 1 base respectively, with 9 bases between them.

This clonotype has at least ten counts. The chain joins TRBV19 to TRBJ2-6; D unclear. Looked up from germline, CDR1 is LNHDA and CDR2 is SQIVND (reference sequence). The CDR3 is 13 amino acids. Trimming shortened V by 7 bases and J by 3 bases, and 7 bases separated the two germline ends. The CDR3 region has the DNA TGTGCCAGTACCGCAAGTGGGGCCAACGTCCTGACTTTC. Translation gives CASTASGANVLTF. The variable domain in full, completed from reference TRBV19 and TRBJ2-6, reads DGGITQSPKYLFRKEGQNVTLSCEQNLNHDAMYWYRQDPGQGLRLIYYSQIVNDFQKGDIAEGYSVSREKKESFPLTVTSAQKNPTAFYLCASTASGANVLTFGAGSRLTVL.

This rearrangement joins TRBV15 to TRBJ1-5; 7 positions agree with TRBD1. CDR1 and CDR2 (germline): LNHNV, YYDKDF (reference sequence). This CDR3 has 14 amino acids. V lost 4 bases, J lost 4 bases, and 4 bases stayed unmatched. CDR3 loop: CATSTRQGNQPQHF. The DNA of the CDR3 is TGTGCCACCAGCACTAGACAGGGTAATCAGCCCCAGCATTTT.

This clonotype was seen ten or more times. The rearrangement uses TRBV3-1 and TRBJ2-7; no firm D call. The germline V gene has CDR1 LGHDT and CDR2 YNNKEL (reference sequence). CDR3 length equals 13 residues. Trimming took 0 bases from V and 6 from J, leaving 9 bases between them. CDR3 in amino acids: CASSQDWTAEQYF. The CDR3 DNA follows: TGTGCCAGCAGCCAAGATTGGACCGCCGAGCAGTACTTC.

This clonotype was detected many times. The rearrangement links TRBV25-1 to TRBJ2-7; possibly TRBD2 for D (6 bases). Germline V gene data show CDR1 as MGHDK and CDR2 as SYGVNS. This CDR3 has 14 amino acids. The ends were cut back, 3 bases at V and 0 bases at J, with 9 bases in the middle. CDR3 in amino acids: CASSDEGLSYEQYF. In nucleotides, the CDR3 is TGTGCCAGCAGTGACGAGGGACTCTCCTACGAGCAGTACTTC.

This clonotype showed up many times. The chain has TRBV16 and TRBJ2-7, with TRBD2 as a possible D gene (5 bases). With 7 bases removed from V and 4 bases from J, the gap between germline ends came to 20 bases. CDR3 length equals 15 residues. Germline V gene sequence: CDR1 KGHSY, CDR2 FQNENV. CDR3 DNA sequence: TGTGCCAGCACTAGAACCCTTAGCCCGGGGTACGAGCAGTACTTC. It codes for CASTRTLSPGYEQYF.

With respect to this clonotype: A much bigger clone sits one base away, suggesting this may be a read error. This CDR3 is CAGSPTGDYEQYF. CDR3 nucleotides: TGTGCCGGCAGCCCCACAGGGGACTACGAGCAGTACTTC. V usage is TRBV7-9 and J usage is TRBJ2-7, with TRBD1 identical over 7 bases. The CDR3 is 13 amino acids. Looked up from germline, CDR1 is SEHNR and CDR2 is FQNEAQ (reference sequence).

This clonotype showed up many times. The chain carries TRBV2 and TRBJ2-7, with a tentative D call TRBD1 (6 bases). V lost 5 bases and J 0 bases, leaving 11 bases between the germline ends. The CDR3 is 14 amino acids. Germline values: CDR1 SNHLY, CDR2 FYNNEI. CDR3 region: CASSKGQGSYEQYF. CDR3 bases: TGTGCCAGCAGTAAGGGACAAGGCTCCTACGAGCAGTACTTC.

This clonotype was detected ten times or more. This chain connects TRBV3-1 to TRBJ2-5, with D uncertain. The ends were cut back, 4 bases at V and 0 bases at J, with 12 bases in the middle. Germline CDR1 and CDR2: LGHDT and YNNKEL (reference sequence). This CDR3 region has 15 residues. CDR3 nucleotides: TGTGCCAGCAGCCGGCCTGACGGGTACCAAGAGACCCAGTACTTC. This translates into CASSRPDGYQETQYF.

This clonotype has at least ten counts. The rearrangement joins TRBV27 to TRBJ1-4, with D perhaps TRBD1 (6 bases). Trimming stripped 4 bases from V and 0 bases from J, with 9 bases between. Germline V lookup: CDR1 MNHEY, CDR2 SMNVEV (reference sequence). The CDR3 consists of 15 residues. The CDR3 nucleotides are TGTGCCAGCAGTTCCTGGGGGCCAACTAATGAAAAACTGTTTTTT. This codes for CASSSWGPTNEKLFF.

This clonotype came up many times. This chain connects TRBV24-1 to TRBJ2-1, with no clear D. This CDR3 is 11 amino acids long. The ends were cut back, 4 bases at V and 6 bases at J, with 3 bases in the middle. Germline CDR1 is KGHDR and CDR2 is SFDVKD. CDR3 sequence reads: CATSDSNEQFF. CDR3 bases: TGTGCCACCAGTGACTCCAATGAGCAGTTCTTC.

This clonotype was detected only a few times. Germline and junction disagree at one end, which may indicate a read error. The V gene is TRBV6-2 or TRBV6-3, the J gene TRBJ1-1; D unresolved. Germline-derived CDR1 and CDR2 are MNHEY and SVGEGT. The CDR3 loop spans 13 amino acids. Here the CDR3 DNA reads TGTGCCAGCAGTTACGAGCTTGGCACTGAAGCCTTCTTT. Its translation: CASSYELGTEAFF.

The chain links TRBV7-9 to TRBJ2-7; D is perhaps TRBD1 or TRBD2 (5 bases each). This CDR3 is 15 amino acids long. CDR1 is SEHNR, CDR2 FQNEAQ, per germline (reference sequence). Trimming left V 1 base short and J 7 bases short, with 17 bases between. DNA of the CDR3: TGTGCCAGCAGCTTAGGAGGGTCAGGGAATTATGAGCAGTACTTC. It specifies CASSLGGSGNYEQYF. The whole variable domain, filled in from reference TRBV7-9 and TRBJ2-7, reads DTGVSQNPRHKITKRGQNVTFRCDPISEHNRLYWYRQTLGQGPEFLTYFQNEAQLEKSRLLSDRFSAERPKGSFSTLEIQRTEQGDSAMYLCASSLGGSGNYEQYFGPGTRLTVT.

This clonotype was recorded at least ten times. The rearrangement uses TRBV7-9 and TRBJ2-7; 8 nucleotides line up with TRBD1. The CDR3 sequence is 14 residues long. The ends lost 3 bases at V and 5 bases at J; junction bases unmatched: 6. Germline V CDR1 and CDR2: SEHNR, FQNEAQ (reference sequence). The CDR3 protein is CASSFSGQGNEQYF. CDR3 in DNA: TGTGCCAGCAGCTTCTCCGGACAGGGTAACGAGCAGTACTTC.

The chain couples TRBV30 to TRBJ2-2; 7 positions match TRBD2. Germline V gene lookup returns CDR1 GTSNPN and CDR2 SVGIG (reference sequence). The CDR3 spans 18 residues. J lost 8 bases, V lost 1 base, and 19 bases had no gene match. The CDR3 loop is CAWSGPWDGGSLPGELFF. The DNA of the CDR3 is TGTGCCTGGAGTGGGCCCTGGGACGGGGGGAGCCTACCGGGGGAGCTGTTTTTT.